This T cell receptor beta chain was captured in a study of T cells after somatic rescue of genetic block. Measured with immunoSEQ multiplex PCR; TCRdb has only the in-frame clones, and not every one. The profile shows 70,000 or so clones, 85% to 95% of them singletons. Germline V gene data show CDR1 as PRHDT and CDR2 as FYEKMQ (reference sequence). With V trimmed by 5 bases and J by 4 bases, 11 bases remained unmatched. This CDR3 spans 15 amino acids. This sequence was found in a man between 35 and 55 years old. The material sequenced was peripheral blood mononuclear cells (PBMCs). V is TRBV13 and J is TRBJ2-7; 7 nucleotides align to TRBD1. CDR3 nucleotides: TGTGCCAGCAGCCCCGAGGGGGCGGCAGCTTACGAGCAGTACTTC. Translated: CASSPEGAAAYEQYF.